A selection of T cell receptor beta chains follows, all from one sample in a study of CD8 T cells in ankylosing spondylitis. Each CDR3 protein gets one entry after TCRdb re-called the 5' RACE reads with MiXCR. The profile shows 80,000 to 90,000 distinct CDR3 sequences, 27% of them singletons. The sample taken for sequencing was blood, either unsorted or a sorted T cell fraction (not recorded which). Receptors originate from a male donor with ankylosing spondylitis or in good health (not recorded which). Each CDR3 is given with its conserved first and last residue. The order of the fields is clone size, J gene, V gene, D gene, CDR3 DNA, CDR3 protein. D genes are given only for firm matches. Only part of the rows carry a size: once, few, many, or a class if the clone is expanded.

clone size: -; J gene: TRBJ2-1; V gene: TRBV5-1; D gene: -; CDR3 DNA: TGCGCCAGCAGAGAGTCGTGGGATGAGCAGTTCTTC; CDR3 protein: CASRESWDEQFF
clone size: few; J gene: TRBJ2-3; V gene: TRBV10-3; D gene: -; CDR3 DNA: TGTGCCAGGAGGGACAGCAGCACAGATACGCAGTATTTT; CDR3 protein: CARRDSSTDTQYF
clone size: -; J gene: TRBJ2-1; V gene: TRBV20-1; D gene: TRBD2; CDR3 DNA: TGCAGTGCTATCGGCCCAGCGGGAGAACCCAATGAGCAGTTCTTC; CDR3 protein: CSAIGPAGEPNEQFF
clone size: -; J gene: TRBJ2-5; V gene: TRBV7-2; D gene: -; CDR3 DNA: TGTGCCAGCAGCTTAGCGGGCAGCGCGGGGACCCAGTACTTC; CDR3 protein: CASSLAGSAGTQYF
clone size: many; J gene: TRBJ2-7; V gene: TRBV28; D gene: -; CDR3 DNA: TGTGCCAGCATTTCTGGCTCCTACGAGCAGTACTTC; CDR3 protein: CASISGSYEQYF
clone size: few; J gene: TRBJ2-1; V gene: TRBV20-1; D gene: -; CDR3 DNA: TGCAGTGCTAGAGACAGGGGGGGTCGAAGACCCTACAATGAGCAGTTCTTC; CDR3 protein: CSARDRGGRRPYNEQFF
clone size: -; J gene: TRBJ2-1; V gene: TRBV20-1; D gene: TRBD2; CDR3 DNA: TGCAGTGCTAGACCGGGACTAGCGGTCAATGAGCAGTTCTTC; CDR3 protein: CSARPGLAVNEQFF
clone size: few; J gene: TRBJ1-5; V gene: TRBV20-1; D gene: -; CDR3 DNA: TGCAGTGCTAGAGATGGGGGGGACACCTATCAGCCCCAGCATTTT; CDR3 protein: CSARDGGDTYQPQHF
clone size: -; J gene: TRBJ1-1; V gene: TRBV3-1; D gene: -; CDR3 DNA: TGTGCCAGCAGCCACGAGACCCCCACTGAAGCTTTCTTT; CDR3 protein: CASSHETPTEAFF
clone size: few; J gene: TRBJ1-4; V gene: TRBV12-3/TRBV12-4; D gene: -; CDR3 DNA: TGTGCCAGCACGGTCGGACAGCGGGATGAAAAACTGTTTTTT; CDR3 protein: CASTVGQRDEKLFF
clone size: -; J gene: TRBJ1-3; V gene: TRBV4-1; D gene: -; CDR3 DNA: TGCGCCAGCAGCCAAGGCACGGTATCCTCTGGAAACACCATATATTTT; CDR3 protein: CASSQGTVSSGNTIYF
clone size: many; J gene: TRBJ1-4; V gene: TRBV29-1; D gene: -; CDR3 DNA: TGCAGCGTTGAATTGAAGGGAACTAATGAAAAACTGTTTTTT; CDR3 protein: CSVELKGTNEKLFF
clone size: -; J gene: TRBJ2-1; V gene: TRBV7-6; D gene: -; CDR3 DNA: TGTGCCAGCAGCTTAGATTACACAAACAATGAGCAGTTCTTC; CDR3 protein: CASSLDYTNNEQFF
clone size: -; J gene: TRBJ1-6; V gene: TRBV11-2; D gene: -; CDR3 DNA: TGTGCCAGCAGCTCGGTCGCAGGAGGTGGCTCACCCCTCCACTTT; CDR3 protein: CASSSVAGGGSPLHF
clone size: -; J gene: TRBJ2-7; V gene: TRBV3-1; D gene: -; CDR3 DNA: TGTGCCAGCAGCTCGTCTCGGCTCGAGCAGTACTTC; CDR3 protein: CASSSSRLEQYF
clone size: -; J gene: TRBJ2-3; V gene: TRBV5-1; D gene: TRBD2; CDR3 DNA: TGCGCCAGCAGCTTGATGAGCGGGGGGGCCACAGATACGCAGTATTTT; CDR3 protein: CASSLMSGGATDTQYF
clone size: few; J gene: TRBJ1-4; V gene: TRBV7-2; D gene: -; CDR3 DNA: TGTGCCAGCAGCTTGGGGCAACTCCCTTCGACTAATGAAAAACTGTTTTTT; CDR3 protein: CASSLGQLPSTNEKLFF
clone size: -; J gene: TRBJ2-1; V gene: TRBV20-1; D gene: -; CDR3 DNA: TGCAGTGCTATCCGAGGCTACCACAATGAGCAGTTCTTC; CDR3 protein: CSAIRGYHNEQFF
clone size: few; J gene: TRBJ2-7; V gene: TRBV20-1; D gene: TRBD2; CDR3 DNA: TGCAGTGCTAGACGACTAGCGGGAGAGGTCTCCTACGAGCAGTACTTC; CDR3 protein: CSARRLAGEVSYEQYF
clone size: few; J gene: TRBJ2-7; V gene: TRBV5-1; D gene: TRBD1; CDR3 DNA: TGCGCCAGCAGCTCGAACAGGGGTTCGCATGAGCAGTACTTC; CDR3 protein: CASSSNRGSHEQYF
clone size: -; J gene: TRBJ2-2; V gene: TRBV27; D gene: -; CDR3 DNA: TGTGTCAGCAGTTTAGGGTTACATGAGATCCCCGGGGAGCTGTTTTTT; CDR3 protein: CVSSLGLHEIPGELFF
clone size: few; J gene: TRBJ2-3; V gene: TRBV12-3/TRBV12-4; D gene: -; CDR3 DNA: TGTGCCAGCAGTTTATTGGACCGCAAGAAAGAAGACACGCAGTATTTT; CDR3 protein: CASSLLDRKKEDTQYF
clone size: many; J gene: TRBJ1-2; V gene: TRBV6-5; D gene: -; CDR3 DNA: TGTGCCAGCAGTTCCCCATACGGAAACTATGGCTACACCTTC; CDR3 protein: CASSSPYGNYGYTF
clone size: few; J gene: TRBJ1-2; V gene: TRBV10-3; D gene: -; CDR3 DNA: TGTGCCGTTAGGGAGACTCCTCAAGAGGCTGGCTACACCTTC; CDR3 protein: CAVRETPQEAGYTF
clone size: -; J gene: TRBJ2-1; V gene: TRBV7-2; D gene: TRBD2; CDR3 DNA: TGTGCCAGCAGCCTCCTAGCGGGAGGTTCCTACAATGAGCAGTTCTTC; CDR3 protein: CASSLLAGGSYNEQFF
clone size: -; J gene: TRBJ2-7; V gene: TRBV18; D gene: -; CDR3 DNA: TGTGCCAGCTCACCAACGACGGACTACGAGCAGTACTTC; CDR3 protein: CASSPTTDYEQYF
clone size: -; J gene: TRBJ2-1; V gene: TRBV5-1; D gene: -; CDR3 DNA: TGCGCCAGCAGCTTGGAACCGGACGAACGCTACGGAGAGCAGTTCTTC; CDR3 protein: CASSLEPDERYGEQFF
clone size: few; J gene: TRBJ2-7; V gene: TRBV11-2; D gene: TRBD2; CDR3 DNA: TGTGCCAGCAGCTCACCCCGACTAGCCCCCTACGAGCAGTACTTC; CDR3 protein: CASSSPRLAPYEQYF
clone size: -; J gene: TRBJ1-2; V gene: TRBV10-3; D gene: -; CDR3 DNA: TGTGCCATCAGTGAGTCTGGTCAGACCTATGGCTACACCTTC; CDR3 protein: CAISESGQTYGYTF
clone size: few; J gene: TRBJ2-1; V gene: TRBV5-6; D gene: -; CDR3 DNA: TGTGCCAGCAGCAAGGGGAGGACTGGGAATGAGCAGTTCTTC; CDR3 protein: CASSKGRTGNEQFF
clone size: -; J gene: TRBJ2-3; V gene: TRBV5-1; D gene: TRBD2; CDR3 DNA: TGCGCCAGCAGCTTGGGACTAGCGACAGATACGCAGTATTTT; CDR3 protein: CASSLGLATDTQYF
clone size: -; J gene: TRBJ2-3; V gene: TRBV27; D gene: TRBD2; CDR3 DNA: TGTGCCAGCAGCCCCGGACTAGCGGGGTTTTATGATACGCAGTATTTT; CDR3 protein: CASSPGLAGFYDTQYF
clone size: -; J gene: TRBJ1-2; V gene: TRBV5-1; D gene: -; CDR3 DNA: TGCGCCAGCAGCTCGACAGGCCCAGAGGAAAACTATGGCTACACCTTC; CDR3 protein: CASSSTGPEENYGYTF
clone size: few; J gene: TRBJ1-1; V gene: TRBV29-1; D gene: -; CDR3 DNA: TGCAGCGTTGGAGCGAGACCGGACACTGAAGCTTTCTTT; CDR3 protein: CSVGARPDTEAFF
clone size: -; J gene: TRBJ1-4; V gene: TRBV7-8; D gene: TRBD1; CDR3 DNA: TGTGCCAGCAGCTTAGGGGGACAGGGGCGGAATGAAAAACTGTTTTTT; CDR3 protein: CASSLGGQGRNEKLFF
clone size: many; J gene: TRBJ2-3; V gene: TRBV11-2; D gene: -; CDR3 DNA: TGTGCCAGCAGCTTAAACGCAGATACGCAGTATTTT; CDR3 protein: CASSLNADTQYF
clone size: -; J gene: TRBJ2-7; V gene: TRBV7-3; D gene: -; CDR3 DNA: TGTGCCAGCAGCCCCAGGCCCGGGGACTACGAGCAGTACTTC; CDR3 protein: CASSPRPGDYEQYF
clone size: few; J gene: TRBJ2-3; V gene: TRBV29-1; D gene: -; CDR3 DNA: TGCAGCGTTGAAGACAGGGGCCCTACAGATACGCAGTATTTT; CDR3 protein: CSVEDRGPTDTQYF
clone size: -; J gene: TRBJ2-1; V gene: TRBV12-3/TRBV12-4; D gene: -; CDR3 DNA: TGTGCCAGCAGTTTTGCAGGGTACAATGAGCAGTTCTTC; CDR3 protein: CASSFAGYNEQFF
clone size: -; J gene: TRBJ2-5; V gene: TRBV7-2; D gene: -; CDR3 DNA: TGTGCCAGCAGCTTATTGGGAGGGGGAGAAGAGACCCAGTACTTC; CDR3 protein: CASSLLGGGEETQYF
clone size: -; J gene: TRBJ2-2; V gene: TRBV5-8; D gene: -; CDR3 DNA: TGTGCCAGCAGCTTAACCCTCGCCGGGGAGCTGTTTTTT; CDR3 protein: CASSLTLAGELFF